This is a list of T cell receptor beta chains from one sample in a study of blood T cells in healthy people across ages. TCRdb independently ran MiXCR on the 5' RACE reads; one entry per CDR3 protein. The table includes about 620,000 distinct CDR3 sequences, under 25% detected once. Sequencing used blood. The receptor source for this set is a man aged 65-85 years in good health. Both conserved end residues are part of each CDR3. The order of the fields is V gene, D gene, clone size, J gene, CDR3 DNA, CDR3 protein. A D gene is named only where the DNA matches it firmly. The size of a clone is reported for some rows only, either as once, few or many, or as a class for expanded clones.

>TRBV5-1|TRBD2|few|TRBJ2-3
TGCGCCAGCAGCCCCCGGACTAGCGGGAACACAGATACGCAGTATTTT
CASSPRTSGNTDTQYF
>TRBV20-1|TRBD1|NA|TRBJ2-1
TGCAGTGCTTACTCGGGACAGGGGCTAGGTGAGCAGTTCTTC
CSAYSGQGLGEQFF
>TRBV21-1|NA|few|TRBJ2-3
TGTGCCAGCCCAACGCATAGCACGCGAGCACCAGATACGCAGTATTTT
CASPTHSTRAPDTQYF
>TRBV4-2|TRBD1|NA|TRBJ1-1
TGTGCCAGCAGCCCAGCCAGGGGGCGCGGCACTGAAGCTTTCTTT
CASSPARGRGTEAFF
>TRBV6-4|NA|NA|TRBJ2-1
TGTGCCAGAAGGGACCTAAGGAGCTCCTACAATGAGCAGTTCTTC
CARRDLRSSYNEQFF
>TRBV29-1|NA|NA|TRBJ2-3
TGCAGCGTTAGAGGGCCAGATACGCAGTATTTT
CSVRGPDTQYF
>TRBV5-1|NA|NA|TRBJ2-3
TGCGCCAGCAGCTTGGCCGGGTCCGGTACGCAGTATTTT
CASSLAGSGTQYF
>TRBV4-1|NA|few|TRBJ1-5
TGCGCCAGCAGCCAGAGCCATAACAATCAGCCCCAGCATTTT
CASSQSHNNQPQHF
>TRBV20-1|TRBD2|NA|TRBJ2-5
TGCAGTGCTAGAAACCCTAGCGGGAGGGCAGAGACCCAGTACTTC
CSARNPSGRAETQYF
>TRBV29-1|TRBD1|few|TRBJ2-7
TGCAGCGTTGCCAGGGACAGGGAATACGAGCAGTACTTC
CSVARDREYEQYF
>TRBV6-6|TRBD1|NA|TRBJ1-4
TGTGCCAGCAGTCGACAGGGTGAAAAACTGTTTTTT
CASSRQGEKLFF
>TRBV12-3/TRBV12-4|NA|few|TRBJ2-1
TGTGCCAGCAGTTTAAGACTCCGCGATGAGCAGTTCTTC
CASSLRLRDEQFF
>TRBV29-1|TRBD2|NA|TRBJ2-4
TGCAGCGTGGTATTAGCGGGAGACAAAAACATTCAGTACTTC
CSVVLAGDKNIQYF
>TRBV3-1|TRBD1|NA|TRBJ2-7
TGTGCCAGCAGCCAAGTAGGGGGAGGACAGGGCGAGCAGTACTTC
CASSQVGGGQGEQYF
>TRBV9|NA|NA|TRBJ2-2
TGTGCCAGCAGCGTAGATCGAGCCGGGGAGCTGTTTTTT
CASSVDRAGELFF
>TRBV20-1|NA|NA|TRBJ2-5
TGCAGTGCTAGAGTGGGTAGGGGGGGAGAGACCCAGTACTTC
CSARVGRGGETQYF
>TRBV21-1|NA|NA|TRBJ2-1
TGTGCCAGCAGCAAGGGACCCCACAATGAGCAGTTCTTC
CASSKGPHNEQFF
>TRBV3-1|NA|NA|TRBJ2-1
TGTGCCAGCAGCCAAGAACTAGCACGACAGCATGAGCAGTTCTTC
CASSQELARQHEQFF
>TRBV2|TRBD2|few|TRBJ2-1
TGTGCCAGCAGGCGGGAGGGTCTTGCGGATGAGCAGTTCTTC
CASRREGLADEQFF
>TRBV20-1|NA|NA|TRBJ1-2
TGCAGTGCTAGAGACCCAACCAACTATGGCTACACCTTC
CSARDPTNYGYTF
>TRBV5-1|NA|NA|TRBJ2-3
TGCGCCAGCAGCTTGGGGTTCTTCGACAGCACAGATACGCAGTATTTT
CASSLGFFDSTDTQYF
>TRBV5-1|NA|few|TRBJ2-5
TGCGCCAGCAGCTCCCAAACGAGGGCCGGGATCGAGACCCAGTACTTC
CASSSQTRAGIETQYF
>TRBV11-2|TRBD1|many|TRBJ2-7
TGTGCCAGCAGCCCGAGACAGGGATCGTCCTACGAGCAGTACTTC
CASSPRQGSSYEQYF
>TRBV7-9|NA|NA|TRBJ2-3
TGTGCCAGCAGCAAGGCGGGTCCCTCTAGCACAGATACGCAGTATTTT
CASSKAGPSSTDTQYF
>TRBV7-2|NA|NA|TRBJ2-1
TGTGCCAGCAGCGGGGGAGGCCGTATCTCCTACAATGAGCAGTTCTTC
CASSGGGRISYNEQFF
>TRBV20-1|TRBD2|few|TRBJ2-5
TGCAGTGCTAGCGATAGCGGGTACCAAGAGACCCAGTACTTC
CSASDSGYQETQYF
>TRBV29-1|TRBD2|many|TRBJ2-2
TGCAGCGCCACCGGACTAGCGGGAGGGCCCGGTGTCACCGGGGAGCTGTTTTTT
CSATGLAGGPGVTGELFF
>TRBV20-1|NA|few|TRBJ2-1
TGCAGTGCTGGGGAGGGGGTTGGCAATGGGCAGTTCTTC
CSAGEGVGNGQFF
>TRBV5-1|NA|few|TRBJ2-2
TGCGCCAGCAGCTTGGGGGACACCATCACCGGGGAGCTGTTTTTT
CASSLGDTITGELFF
>TRBV3-1|TRBD2|few|TRBJ2-4
TGTGCCAGCAGCCAGCGGGGGACTCTAGCCAAAAACATTCAGTACTTC
CASSQRGTLAKNIQYF
>TRBV7-2|TRBD1|NA|TRBJ1-2
TGTGCCAGCAGCGGGACAGCCCATGGCTACACCTTC
CASSGTAHGYTF
>TRBV5-1|TRBD2|many|TRBJ2-1
TGCGCCAGCAGCTCACGCAGCGGGAGTGATGAGCAGTTCTTC
CASSSRSGSDEQFF
>TRBV6-2/TRBV6-3|NA|few|TRBJ2-1
TGTGCCAGCAGCCCTCAGGTGCCCCTCACCTTCTTC
CASSPQVPLTFF
>TRBV12-3/TRBV12-4|NA|NA|TRBJ2-7
TGTGCCAGCAGTGGATCCTCCGGTTGGACACAGTACGAGCAGTACTTC
CASSGSSGWTQYEQYF
>TRBV29-1|NA|few|TRBJ1-3
TGCAGCGTTGTGGGGGGAGGGACAAACTCTGGAAACACCATATATTTT
CSVVGGGTNSGNTIYF
>TRBV9|NA|NA|TRBJ2-2
TGTGCCAGCAGCGCTATCTCCGGGGAGCTGTTTTTT
CASSAISGELFF
>TRBV25-1|NA|NA|TRBJ2-1
TGTGCCAGCAGTGAAACGGGCAGCTTATCCTACAATGAGCAGTTCTTC
CASSETGSLSYNEQFF
>TRBV2|NA|few|TRBJ2-5
TGTGCCAGCAGTGAAGGGCCAGAGACCCAGTACTTC
CASSEGPETQYF
>TRBV5-1|TRBD2|NA|TRBJ2-7
TGCACCAGCTCGACTAGCGCCGACTCCTACGAGCAGTACTTC
CTSSTSADSYEQYF
>TRBV5-1|TRBD1|few|TRBJ2-7
TGCGCCAGCAGCTTGGCCGGGACAGGGTTTGGCGAGCAGTACTTC
CASSLAGTGFGEQYF
>TRBV5-6|TRBD2|few|TRBJ2-5
TGTGCCAGCAGCTTGGTTGGTAGCGGGAGAACTTTTAAGACCCAGTACTTC
CASSLVGSGRTFKTQYF
>TRBV29-1|TRBD1|NA|TRBJ2-5
TGCAGCGTCGGGACAGCAAACCAAGAGACCCAGTACTTC
CSVGTANQETQYF
>TRBV6-4|NA|NA|TRBJ2-1
TGTGCCAGCAGTGACAGGGAACACAATGAGCAGTTCTTC
CASSDREHNEQFF
>TRBV5-1|NA|many|TRBJ1-4
TGCGCCAGCAGCTGGGCAGGGCCCCCAACCGAAAAACTGTTTTTT
CASSWAGPPTEKLFF
>TRBV15|TRBD2|NA|TRBJ2-4
TGTGCCACCAGCAAACAACCGGGACTAGCTGCCAAAAACATTCAGTACTTC
CATSKQPGLAAKNIQYF
>TRBV6-6|NA|few|TRBJ2-5
TGTGCCAGCAGTATGGCCGGGAGTCGCCAAGAGACCCAGTACTTC
CASSMAGSRQETQYF
>TRBV6-1|TRBD2|few|TRBJ2-7
TGTGCCAGCAGTGAAGCAATTGCGGACCTAGCGGACTACGAGCAGTACTTC
CASSEAIADLADYEQYF
>TRBV14|NA|once|TRBJ2-1
TGTGCCAGCAGCCCGCAGGGGATTGAGCAGTTCTTC
CASSPQGIEQFF
>TRBV28|TRBD2|NA|TRBJ2-7
TGTGCCAGCAGTCTAGCGGGAGAGAACTACGAGCAGTACTTC
CASSLAGENYEQYF
>TRBV30|NA|NA|TRBJ1-1
TGTGCCTGGAGGGAGGGATCGAACACTGAAGCTTTCTTT
CAWREGSNTEAFF
>TRBV14|TRBD1|few|TRBJ2-4
TGTGCCAGCAGCCAAGCTACAGGGGGATTTTACATTCAGTACTTC
CASSQATGGFYIQYF
>TRBV20-1|NA|NA|TRBJ2-3
TGCAGTGCTAGAGATCCGCCCCCAGATACGCAGTATTTT
CSARDPPPDTQYF
>TRBV6-1|NA|few|TRBJ1-6
TGTGCCAGCAGTGAAGTTTGGTCCGATTCACCCCTCCACTTT
CASSEVWSDSPLHF
>TRBV11-2|NA|few|TRBJ2-1
TGTGCCAGCAGCTTAGATGGGGTCGGGTCGATGTACAATGAGCAGTTCTTC
CASSLDGVGSMYNEQFF